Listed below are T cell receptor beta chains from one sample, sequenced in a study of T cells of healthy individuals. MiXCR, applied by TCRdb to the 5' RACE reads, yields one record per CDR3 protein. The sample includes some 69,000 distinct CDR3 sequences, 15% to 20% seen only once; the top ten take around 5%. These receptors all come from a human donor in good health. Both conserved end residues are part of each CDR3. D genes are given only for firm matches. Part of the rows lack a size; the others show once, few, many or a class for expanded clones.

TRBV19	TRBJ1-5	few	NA	TGTGCCAGTAGTATTAAAAAAGGGTATCAGCCCCAGCATTTT	CASSIKKGYQPQHF
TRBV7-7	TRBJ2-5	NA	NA	TGTGCTAGCAGCGCAGGACAGCAAGAGACCCAGTACTTC	CASSAGQQETQYF
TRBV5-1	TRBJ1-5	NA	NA	TGCGCCAGCAGCTTCAAACAGCAAAATCAGCCCCAGCATTTT	CASSFKQQNQPQHF
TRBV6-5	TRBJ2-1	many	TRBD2	TGTGCCAGCAGTTATCGCAGCGGGAGGGTGTGGTACAATGAGCAGTTCTTC	CASSYRSGRVWYNEQFF
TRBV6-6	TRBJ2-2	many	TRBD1	TGTGCCAGCAGCCAAAACAGGGGGAAGGCCGGGGAGCTGTTTTTT	CASSQNRGKAGELFF
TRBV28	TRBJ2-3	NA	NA	TGTGCCAGCAGTACCCCCCTGGGGGGAACTAGCACAGATACGCAGTATTTT	CASSTPLGGTSTDTQYF
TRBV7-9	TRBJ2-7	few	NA	TGTGCCAGCAGCTTAGGCGGGGTCCCCGAGCAGTACTTC	CASSLGGVPEQYF
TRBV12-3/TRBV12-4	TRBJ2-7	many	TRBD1	TGTGCCAGCAGCTCTTACCGGGACAGGGACGACGAGCAGTACTTC	CASSSYRDRDDEQYF
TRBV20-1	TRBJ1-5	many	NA	TGCAGTGCTAGAGATCCAGGCGAGGGCTGGCAGCCCCAGCATTTT	CSARDPGEGWQPQHF
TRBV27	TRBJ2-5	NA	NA	TGTGCCAGCAGTTTAGGAGGGTCGGAGACCCAGTACTTC	CASSLGGSETQYF
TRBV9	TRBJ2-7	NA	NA	TGTGCCAGCAGTCGAAGGGTGGATCGTAACGAGCAGTACTTC	CASSRRVDRNEQYF
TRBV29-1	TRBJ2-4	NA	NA	TGCAGCGCCCGGACCCCTCCAGGGGCCAAAAACATTCAGTACTTC	CSARTPPGAKNIQYF
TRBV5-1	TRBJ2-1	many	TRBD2	TGCGCCAGCAGCTTCCGGTCACTAGCGGGGGGACCTAGCTCCTACAATGAGCAGTTCTTC	CASSFRSLAGGPSSYNEQFF
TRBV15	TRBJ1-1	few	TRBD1	TGTGCCACCAGGGGGACAGGGGCTGAAGCTTTCTTT	CATRGTGAEAFF
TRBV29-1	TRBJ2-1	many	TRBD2	TGCAGCGCTGGCCTAGCGGGAGACGAGGATGAGCAGTTCTTC	CSAGLAGDEDEQFF
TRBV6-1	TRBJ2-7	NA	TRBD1	TGTGCCAGCAGTTGGGGTCCGGGACAGGAAACCTACGAGCAGTACTTC	CASSWGPGQETYEQYF
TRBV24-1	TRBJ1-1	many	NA	TGTGCCACCTCCGACGAGGGGACTGAAGCTTTCTTT	CATSDEGTEAFF
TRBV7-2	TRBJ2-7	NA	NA	TGTGCCAGCAGCTCGCGGGTTTCACAGGGAACAACCTACGAGCAGTACTTC	CASSSRVSQGTTYEQYF
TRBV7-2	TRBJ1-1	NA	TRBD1	TGTGCCAGCAGCACCTCGGACAGGGAAGCTTTCTTT	CASSTSDREAFF
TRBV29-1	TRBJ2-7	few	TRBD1	TGCAGCGTTGAGAAGGGGGCGAGCGAGCAGTACTTC	CSVEKGASEQYF
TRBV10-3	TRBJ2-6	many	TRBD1	TGTGCCACCTCCGGGACAGATGACTCTGGGGCCAACGTCCTGACTTTC	CATSGTDDSGANVLTF
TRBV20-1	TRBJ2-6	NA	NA	TGCAGTGCTAGAGACGTGGGGGATAGCTCTGGGGCCAACGTCCTGACTTTC	CSARDVGDSSGANVLTF
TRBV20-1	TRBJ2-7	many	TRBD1	TGCAGTGCTAGAGAGACAGGGCTCCTACGAGGGCAGTACTTC	CSARETGLLRGQYF
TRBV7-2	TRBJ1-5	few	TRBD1	TGTGCCAGCAGCTCCGGGACAGTGAGCAATCAGCCCCAGCATTTT	CASSSGTVSNQPQHF
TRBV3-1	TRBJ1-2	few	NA	TGTGCCAGCAGCCCACAGGGTCTCTATGGCTACACCTTC	CASSPQGLYGYTF
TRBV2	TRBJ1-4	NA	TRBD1	TGTGCCAGCAGGGGCGACAGGGCAGATTCGGCGGTTGTCAGTTCGGGTGAAAAACTGTTTTTT	CASRGDRADSAVVSSGEKLFF
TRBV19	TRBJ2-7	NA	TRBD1	TGTGCCAGTAGTATAGATCATAGGGGGACAGACCCCTACGAGCAGTACTTC	CASSIDHRGTDPYEQYF
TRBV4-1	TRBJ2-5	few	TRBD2	TGCGCCAGCAGCCACCGACTAGCGGGGGGGATTGAGACCCAGTACTTC	CASSHRLAGGIETQYF
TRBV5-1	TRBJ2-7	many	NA	TGCGCCAGCAAGGCGGTGGGCGAGCAGTACTTC	CASKAVGEQYF
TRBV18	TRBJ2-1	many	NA	TGTGCCAGCTCACAAATTAACACGGGGAATGAGCAGTTCTTC	CASSQINTGNEQFF
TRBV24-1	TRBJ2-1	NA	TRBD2	TGTGCCACCAGTGCGGCTAGCGGGAGGAATGAGCAGTTCTTC	CATSAASGRNEQFF
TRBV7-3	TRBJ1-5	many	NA	TGTGCCAGCAGCCGGGGGACGGGGGGGAATCAGCCCCAGCATTTT	CASSRGTGGNQPQHF
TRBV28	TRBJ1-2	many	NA	TGTGCCAGCAGTAGGGGTGACTATGGCTACACCTTC	CASSRGDYGYTF
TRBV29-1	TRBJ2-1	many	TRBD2	TGCAGCGTAATACCTAGTTTCCTAGCGGGTGTATACAATGAGCAGTTCTTC	CSVIPSFLAGVYNEQFF
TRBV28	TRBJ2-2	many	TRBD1	TGTGCCAGCAGCAGTACAGGGGGAGTTTCCGGGGAGCTGTTTTTT	CASSSTGGVSGELFF
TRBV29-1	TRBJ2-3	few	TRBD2	TGCAGCGTTGATTCGAGCGGGAGCTTGTTTACGCAGTATTTT	CSVDSSGSLFTQYF
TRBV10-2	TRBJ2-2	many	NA	TGCGCCAGCAGTGACAGGGACACCGGGGAGCTGTTTTTT	CASSDRDTGELFF
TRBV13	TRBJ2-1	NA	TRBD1	TGTGCCAGCAGCCCTCGACAGGGGGCCTACAATGAGCAGTTCTTC	CASSPRQGAYNEQFF
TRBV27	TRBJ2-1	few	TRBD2	TGTGCCAGCAGTTTACCCTATGGACTAGATCAGTTCTTC	CASSLPYGLDQFF
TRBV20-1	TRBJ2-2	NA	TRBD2	TGCAGTGCTAGACCGGGAGGGTGGGACACCGGGGAGCTGTTTTTT	CSARPGGWDTGELFF
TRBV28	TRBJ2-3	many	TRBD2	TGTGCCAGCAGTTTCAGTGTCCAGCGGGGGGAACCAGATACGCAGTATTTT	CASSFSVQRGEPDTQYF
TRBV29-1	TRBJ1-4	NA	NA	TGCAGCGTCACCGGGACCCAGAATGAAAAACTGTTTTTT	CSVTGTQNEKLFF
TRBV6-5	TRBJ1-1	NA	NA	TGTGCCAGTAGGATGAGGGGCTCGGAGACTGAAGCTTTCTTT	CASRMRGSETEAFF
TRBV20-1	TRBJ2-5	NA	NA	TGCAGTGCTAGAGATTATGGCAGGGGTCAAGAGACCCAGTACTTC	CSARDYGRGQETQYF
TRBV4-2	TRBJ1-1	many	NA	TGTGCCAGCAGCCAAGATTACGCGAACACTGAAGCTTTCTTT	CASSQDYANTEAFF
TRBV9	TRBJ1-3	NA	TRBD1	TGTCCCAGCAGCGTAGCTGGGACAGGGGACTCTGGAAACACCATATATTTT	CPSSVAGTGDSGNTIYF
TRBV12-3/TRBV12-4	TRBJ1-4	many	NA	TGTGCCAGCAGTTTAGCGCAATGGCTAACTAATGAAAAACTGTTTTTT	CASSLAQWLTNEKLFF
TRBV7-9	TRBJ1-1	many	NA	TGTGCCAGCAGCTTAGGGGTATCGATCACTGAAGCTTTCTTT	CASSLGVSITEAFF
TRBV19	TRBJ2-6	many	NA	TGTGCCAGTGGGCAGGGAGTGCCTGGGGCCAACGTCCTGACTTTC	CASGQGVPGANVLTF